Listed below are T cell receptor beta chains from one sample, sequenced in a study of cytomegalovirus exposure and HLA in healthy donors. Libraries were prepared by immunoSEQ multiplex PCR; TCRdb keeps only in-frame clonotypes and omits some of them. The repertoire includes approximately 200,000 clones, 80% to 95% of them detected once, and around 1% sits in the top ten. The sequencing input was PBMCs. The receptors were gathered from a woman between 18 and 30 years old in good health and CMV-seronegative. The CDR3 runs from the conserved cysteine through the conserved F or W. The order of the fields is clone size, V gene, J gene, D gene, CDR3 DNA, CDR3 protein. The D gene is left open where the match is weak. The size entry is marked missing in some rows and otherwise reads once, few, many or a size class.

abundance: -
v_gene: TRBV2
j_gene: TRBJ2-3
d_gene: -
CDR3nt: TGTGCCAGCAGTGAAGCGAGGAGGGAGGAACCAACAGATACGCAGTATTTT
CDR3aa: CASSEARREEPTDTQYF

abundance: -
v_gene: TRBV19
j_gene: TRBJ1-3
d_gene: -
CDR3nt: TGTGCCAGTAGTGTATTTCCTCAGTTGCTCTCTGGAAACACCATATATTTT
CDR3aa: CASSVFPQLLSGNTIYF

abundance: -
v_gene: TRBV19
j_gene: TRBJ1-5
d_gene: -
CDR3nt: TGTGCCAGTAGTATAGACCAGATGTTCCAGCCCCAGCATTTT
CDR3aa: CASSIDQMFQPQHF

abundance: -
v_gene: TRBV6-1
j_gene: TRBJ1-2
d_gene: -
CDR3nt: TGTGCCAGCAATCCTGCATTCGGTGTTAGCTATGGCTACACCTTC
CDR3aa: CASNPAFGVSYGYTF

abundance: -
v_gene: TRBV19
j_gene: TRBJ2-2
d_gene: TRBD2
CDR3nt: TGTGCCAGTAGTATCCGGGGGAGCGGGAGCCAACACGGGGAGCTGTTTTTT
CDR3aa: CASSIRGSGSQHGELFF

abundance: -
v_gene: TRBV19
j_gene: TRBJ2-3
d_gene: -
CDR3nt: TGTGCCAGTAGTATAGGCCGGGACTCCACAGATACGCAGTATTTT
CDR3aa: CASSIGRDSTDTQYF

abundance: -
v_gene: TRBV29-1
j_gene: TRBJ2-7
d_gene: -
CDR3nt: TGCAGCGTTGAAGATAACGCGAGCTACGAGCAGTACTTC
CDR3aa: CSVEDNASYEQYF

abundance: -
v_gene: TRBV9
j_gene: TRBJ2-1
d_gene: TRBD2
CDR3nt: TGTGCCAGCAGGGGAACTAGCGGGAACTACAATGAGCAGTTCTTC
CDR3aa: CASRGTSGNYNEQFF

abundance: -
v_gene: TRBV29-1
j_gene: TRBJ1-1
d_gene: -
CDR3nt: TGCAGCGTAGTTACAGGGATGAACACTGAAGCTTTCTTT
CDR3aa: CSVVTGMNTEAFF

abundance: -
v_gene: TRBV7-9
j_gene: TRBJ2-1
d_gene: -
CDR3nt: TGTGCCAGCAGCCCTATGGACTCTCCTCACTACAATGAGCAGTTCTTC
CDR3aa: CASSPMDSPHYNEQFF

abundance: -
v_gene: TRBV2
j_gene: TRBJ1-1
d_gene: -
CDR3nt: TGTGCCAGCAGTGTCGCTATGAACACTGAAGCTTTCTTT
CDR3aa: CASSVAMNTEAFF

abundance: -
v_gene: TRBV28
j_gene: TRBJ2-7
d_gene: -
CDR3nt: TGTGCCTCTATGGGGGGCGAGCAGTACTTC
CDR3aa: CASMGGEQYF

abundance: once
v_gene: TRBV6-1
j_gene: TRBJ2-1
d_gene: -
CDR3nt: TGTGCCAGCAGTGAAGCGAAACTTAGAACAGCACCCTACAATGAGCAGTTCTTC
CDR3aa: CASSEAKLRTAPYNEQFF

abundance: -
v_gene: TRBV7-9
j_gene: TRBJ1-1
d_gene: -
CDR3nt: TGTGCCAGCAGCCCCGGTGGGGGGAGGCTTGAAGCTTTCTTT
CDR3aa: CASSPGGGRLEAFF